One sample yielded the 27 T cell receptor beta chains listed below, sequenced in a study of T cells after yellow fever vaccination. TCRdb reprocessed the 5' RACE reads with MiXCR, giving one entry per CDR3 protein. The data contain around 250,000 distinct CDR3 sequences, 6.9% of them singletons. This specimen was CD4+ T cells sorted from PBMCs, taken 15 days after the yellow fever booster vaccination. Receptors originate from a man aged 30 to 45 who received the YFV17D yellow fever vaccine.

This sequence joins TRBV19 and TRBJ2-1; 7 nucleotides align to TRBD2. The CDR3 sequence is 16 residues long. Germline V gives CDR1 LNHDA, CDR2 SQIVND (reference sequence). The V and J ends lost 5 bases and 0 bases, in that order; junction bases with no gene match: 7. Here the CDR3 reads CASSAKLAYSYNEQFF. In DNA form, the CDR3 reads TGTGCCAGTAGTGCGAAACTAGCGTACTCCTACAATGAGCAGTTCTTC.

This clonotype has more than one count but fewer than ten. V and J are TRBV28 and TRBJ2-3; 7 bases line up with TRBD2. The V gene's germline CDR1 is MDHEN and CDR2 SYDVKM. With 8 bases clipped from V and 5 bases from J, the junction kept 10 bases outside the gene matches. The length of the CDR3 is 14 residues. Written as DNA, the CDR3 is TGTGCCAGCCTTCCGGGAGGTAGCGGAGATACGCAGTATTTT. Amino acids: CASLPGGSGDTQYF.

The chain joins TRBV3-1 to TRBJ1-1; D gene unclear. CDR1 and CDR2 (germline): LGHDT, YNNKEL (reference sequence). The CDR3 runs 12 residues. V was trimmed by 5 bases and J by 5 bases, leaving 9 bases between them. The CDR3, as DNA: TGTGCCAGCAGCGCGTATCGAACTGAAGCTTTCTTT. As protein: CASSAYRTEAFF.

This clonotype was seen only a few times. This chain uses TRBV20-1 with TRBJ1-5; D remains unclear. CDR1 and CDR2 from the germline V gene are DFQATT and SNEGSKA (reference sequence). This CDR3 contains 13 residues. V was pared by 1 base and J by 0 bases, with 4 bases between. In nucleotides, the CDR3 is TGCAGTGCTAGAGTAGATAGCAATCAGCCCCAGCATTTT. This encodes CSARVDSNQPQHF.

The CDR3 loop is CASRSGLAGVYIQYF. For the CDR3, the DNA is TGCGCCAGCAGATCAGGACTAGCGGGAGTTTACATTCAGTACTTC. J is TRBJ2-4 and V is TRBV5-1; TRBD2 agrees at 13 bases. Looked up from germline, CDR1 is SGHRS and CDR2 is YFSETQ. This CDR3 has 15 residues. J lost 8 bases, V lost 5 bases, and 7 bases had no gene match.

V gene TRBV2 combines with J gene TRBJ2-6; 7 bases map to TRBD1. V was clipped by 10 bases and J by 3 bases; unmatched bases: 6. This CDR3 contains 14 residues. CDR1 is SNHLY, CDR2 FYNNEI, per germline. The CDR3 spells CANKGGGGANVLTF. The CDR3 DNA sequence: TGTGCCAACAAAGGGGGCGGTGGGGCCAACGTCCTGACTTTC.

The rearrangement joins TRBV10-2 to TRBJ1-5; 7 nucleotides line up with TRBD1. The V segment lost 6 bases and the J segment 5 bases; nucleotides outside the gene matches: 10. CDR3 length: 15 amino acids. CDR1 and CDR2 from the germline V gene are WSHSY and SAAADI. The CDR3 sequence is CASRESGGGDQPQHF. CDR3 bases: TGCGCCAGCAGAGAATCAGGGGGAGGTGATCAGCCCCAGCATTTT.

J is TRBJ2-6 and V is TRBV7-8, with TRBD1 identical over 8 bases. The CDR3 contains 19 residues. From germline, CDR1 is SGHVS and CDR2 FQNEAQ. V lost 1 base and J lost 4; bases outside the gene matches: 12. The CDR3 protein is CASSLGGGQGTSGANVLTF. CDR3 sequence (DNA): TGTGCCAGCAGCTTAGGGGGCGGACAGGGAACTTCCGGGGCCAACGTCCTGACTTTC.

This clonotype has more than one count but fewer than ten. The V gene is TRBV7-2, the J gene TRBJ2-2, with TRBD2 matching 10 bases. CDR3 length: 15 amino acids. Germline-derived CDR1 and CDR2 are SGHTA and FQGNSA. The trim removed 7 bases at V and 7 bases at J, leaving 9 bases unmatched. The CDR3 DNA follows: TGTGCCAGCACCACCACCCGGACTAGCGGCGGGGAGCTGTTTTTT. As protein: CASTTTRTSGGELFF.

This clonotype was seen at least ten times. The chain is built from TRBV7-2 and TRBJ2-3; possible D gene TRBD1, 5 bases. The CDR3 is 15 residues long. The germline V gene has CDR1 SGHTA and CDR2 FQGNSA. Trimming stripped 8 bases from V and 2 bases from J, with 17 bases between. As DNA, the CDR3 is TGTGCCAGCCGGCCGGGCCTGGGGCTCACAGATACGCAGTATTTT. Translating it yields CASRPGLGLTDTQYF.

Details on this clonotype: A read error may be the cause here, since a much bigger clone is one base away. The chain carries TRBV6-6 and TRBJ1-1; 9 bases align to TRBD1. The CDR3 sequence is 12 residues long. Germline trimming cut 9 bases from V and 2 bases from J; bases unmatched to any gene: 1. CDR1 is MNHNY and CDR2 is SVGAGI in the germline V gene (reference sequence). The CDR3 protein is CARTGGNTEAFF. DNA for the CDR3: TGTGCCAGGACAGGGGGTAACACTGAAGCTTTCTTT.

This clonotype was counted once. An end of the junction differs from the germline gene, which may be a read error. V is TRBV3-1 and J is TRBJ1-1; TRBD1 is a possible D gene (5 bases). The germline CDR1 and CDR2 sequences are LGHDT and YNNKEL (reference sequence). This CDR3 spans 14 amino acids. This chain's CDR3 is CASGQGRGLTEAFF. CDR3 coding DNA: TGTGCCAGCGGCCAAGGTAGGGGACTCACTGAAGCTTTCTTT.

This clonotype appeared a few times. CDR3 sequence: CASSLHGQGAWRANTGELFF. CDR3 sequence (DNA): TGTGCCAGCAGCTTACACGGACAGGGGGCGTGGAGGGCCAACACCGGGGAGCTGTTTTTT. V usage is TRBV7-8 and J usage is TRBJ2-2; 11 bases agree with TRBD1. The CDR3 totals 20 residues. Germline CDR1 reads SGHVS; CDR2 reads FQNEAQ. The junction had 13 bases not matched to a gene; V was cut back by 2 bases and J by 2 bases. The full variable domain, in which reference TRBV7-8 and TRBJ2-2 provide the parts outside the CDR3, is GAGVSQSPRYKVAKRGQDVALRCDPISGHVSLFWYQQALGQGPEFLTYFQNEAQLDKSGLPSDRFFAERPEGSVSTLKIQRTQQEDSAVYLCASSLHGQGAWRANTGELFFGEGSRLTVL.

This clonotype was seen ten or more times. The J gene is TRBJ2-7, the V gene TRBV28; 8 bases line up with TRBD1. Per the germline V gene, CDR1 is MDHEN and CDR2 is SYDVKM. Trimming removed 3 bases from V and 4 bases from J; junction bases left unmatched: 5. The CDR3 extends over 14 amino acids. Written as DNA, the CDR3 is TGTGCCAGCAGTTTTCAGGGGGCGCGGTACGAGCAGTACTTC. Translating gives CASSFQGARYEQYF.

As DNA, the CDR3 is TGCAGTGCTAGAGAAGATGGGGCTGAAGCTTTCTTT. It translates to CSAREDGAEAFF. This sequence joins TRBV20-1 and TRBJ1-1; D is unclear. Germline V gene data show CDR1 as DFQATT and CDR2 as SNEGSKA (reference sequence). The CDR3 runs to 12 residues. V gave up 0 bases and J gave up 6 bases, with 8 bases separating them.

The chain has TRBV29-1 and TRBJ2-3; possibly TRBD2 for D (8 bases). The V end lost 6 bases, the J end lost 5 bases, and 24 bases lay between the germline ends. The CDR3 has 16 amino acids. From germline, CDR1 is SQVTM and CDR2 ANQGSEA. The CDR3 sequence: CSVTGAPGGPKDTQYF. The CDR3 DNA follows: TGCAGCGTAACAGGGGCCCCGGGAGGGCCAAAAGATACGCAGTATTTT.

J is TRBJ1-2 and V is TRBV3-1; 10 bases agree with TRBD1. The germline V gene encodes CDR1 LGHDT and CDR2 YNNKEL (reference sequence). V shed 9 bases and J 6 bases; nucleotides not matched to a gene: 7. There are 13 residues in the CDR3. The CDR3 nucleotides are TGTGCCAGTCATGACAGGGGGCGAGATGGCTACACCTTC. As protein: CASHDRGRDGYTF.

The chain uses TRBV19 and TRBJ2-5, with a possible D match to TRBD1 (6 bases). The CDR3 length is 15 residues. V was pared by 5 bases and J by 5 bases, with 18 bases between. Germline loops: CDR1 LNHDA, CDR2 SQIVND (reference sequence). The CDR3 DNA sequence: TGTGCCAGTAGTTTCCGAGGGGGATACTGGGAGACCCAGTACTTC. The encoded protein is CASSFRGGYWETQYF.

This clonotype was picked up many times. The chain employs TRBV5-1 and TRBJ2-5; 8 positions agree with TRBD2. The CDR3 length is 16 residues. Germline lookup yields CDR1 SGHRS and CDR2 YFSETQ. The V and J ends lost 4 bases and 2 bases, in that order; junction bases with no gene match: 10. The CDR3 spells CASSLGLAGAQETQYF. For the CDR3, the DNA is TGCGCCAGCAGCCTGGGGCTAGCGGGCGCACAAGAGACCCAGTACTTC.

Many counts were recorded for this clonotype. The chain couples TRBV5-1 to TRBJ2-1; TRBD1 matches 7 bases. Germline lookup yields CDR1 SGHRS and CDR2 YFSETQ. The CDR3 is made up of 15 amino acids. V shed 0 bases, J shed 9 bases, and the junction held 9 bases outside the gene matches. The CDR3 region is CASSLELTGDLEQFF. As DNA, the CDR3 is TGCGCCAGCAGCTTGGAATTAACAGGGGATCTTGAGCAGTTCTTC. Looking up the rest from reference TRBV5-1 and TRBJ2-1 gives the full variable domain: KAGVTQTPRYLIKTRGQQVTLSCSPISGHRSVSWYQQTPGQGLQFLFEYFSETQRNKGNFPGRFSGRQFSNSRSEMNVSTLELGDSALYLCASSLELTGDLEQFFGPGTRLTVL.

This clonotype was seen a handful of times. The V gene is TRBV5-1, the J gene TRBJ1-1, with D uncertain. V dropped 0 bases and J dropped 1 base, with 10 bases sitting between them. CDR1 SGHRS and CDR2 YFSETQ come from the germline V gene. This CDR3 spans 15 amino acids. The CDR3 nucleotides are TGCGCCAGCAGCTTGGGAAGGCCCGAGAACACTGAAGCTTTCTTT. It codes for CASSLGRPENTEAFF.

This rearrangement joins TRBV6-1 to TRBJ2-6; 12 bases are a match to TRBD2. Germline loops: CDR1 MNHNS, CDR2 SASEGT. The CDR3 consists of 17 residues. V was pared by 6 bases and J by 0 bases, with 3 bases of the junction left unmatched. The CDR3, as DNA: TGTGCCAGCAGGGGACTAGCGGGTAGCTCTGGGGCCAACGTCCTGACTTTC. This translates into CASRGLAGSSGANVLTF.

This clonotype was picked up a small number of times. V usage is TRBV9 and J usage is TRBJ2-7, with TRBD2 matching 8 bases. The CDR3 covers 15 residues. In germline, CDR1 is SGDLS, CDR2 YYNGEE. The junction had 4 bases not matched to a gene; V was cut back by 0 bases and J by 2 bases. CDR3 in amino acids: CASSVGGTRTYEQYF. The CDR3 nucleotides read TGTGCCAGCAGCGTAGGCGGGACTAGGACCTACGAGCAGTACTTC.

The chain recombines TRBV20-1 with TRBJ2-7; tentative D call: TRBD2 (7 bases). The germline CDR1 and CDR2 sequences are DFQATT and SNEGSKA (reference sequence). The V gene lost 6 bases and the J gene lost 4 bases, with 19 bases spanning the gap. The CDR3 loop spans 14 amino acids. As DNA, the CDR3 is TGCAGTGCGAAGGGGGGGGTGGTTCAGTACGAGCAGTACTTC. Its translation: CSAKGGVVQYEQYF.

The chain recombines TRBV29-1 with TRBJ2-2, with D possibly being TRBD2 (6 bases). Between the trimmed V and J ends, which lost 4 bases and 5 bases, there was a span of 11 bases. CDR3 length equals 13 residues. In germline, CDR1 is SQVTM, CDR2 ANQGSEA. In nucleotides, the CDR3 is TGCAGCGTTGGACTAGGTTATACCGGGGAGCTGTTTTTT. It is translated as CSVGLGYTGELFF.

This clonotype came up many times. V is TRBV29-1 and J is TRBJ2-5; no firm D call. Germline CDR1 and CDR2: SQVTM and ANQGSEA. This CDR3 spans 15 amino acids. V lost 7 bases and J 0 bases, leaving 18 bases between the germline ends. The CDR3 nucleotides are TGCAGCGCAAGCCCCTTCTTTACATACCAAGAGACCCAGTACTTC. Translation: CSASPFFTYQETQYF.

This clonotype was observed a few times. The gene calls are TRBV9 and TRBJ1-1; perhaps TRBD1 as D (5 bases). Germline CDR1 SGDLS, CDR2 YYNGEE. The germline V and J ends were trimmed by 0 bases and 4 bases, with 13 bases remaining between them. This CDR3 has 15 residues. CDR3 bases: TGTGCCAGCAGCGTAGTAGGGCAGGGAGGCACTGAAGCTTTCTTT. It encodes CASSVVGQGGTEAFF. Full variable domain (outside the CDR3, taken from reference TRBV9 and TRBJ1-1): DSGVTQTPKHLITATGQRVTLRCSPRSGDLSVYWYQQSLDQGLQFLIQYYNGEERAKGNILERFSAQQFPDLHSELNLSSLELGDSALYFCASSVVGQGGTEAFFGQGTRLTVV.